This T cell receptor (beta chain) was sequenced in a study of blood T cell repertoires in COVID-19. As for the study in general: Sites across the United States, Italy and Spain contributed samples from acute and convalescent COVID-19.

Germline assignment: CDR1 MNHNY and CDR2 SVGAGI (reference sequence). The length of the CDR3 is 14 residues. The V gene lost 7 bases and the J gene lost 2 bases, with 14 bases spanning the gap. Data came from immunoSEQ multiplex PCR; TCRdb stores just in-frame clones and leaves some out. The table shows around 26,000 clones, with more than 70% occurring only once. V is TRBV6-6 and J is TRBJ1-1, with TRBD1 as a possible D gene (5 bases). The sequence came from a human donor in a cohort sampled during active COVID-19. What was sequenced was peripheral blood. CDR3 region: CASNAAGFNTEAFF. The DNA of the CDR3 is TGTGCCAGCAACGCTGCAGGGTTTAACACTGAAGCTTTCTTT.